This is a list of T cell receptor beta chains from one sample in a study of blood T cell repertoires in COVID-19. The protocol was immunoSEQ multiplex PCR, while the TCRdb copy is restricted to in-frame clones and leaves out a portion. The sample lists about 350,000 clones, roughly nine tenths seen once, with around 3.9% in the top ten. The sample consisted of peripheral blood. These receptors all stem from an older woman with COVID-19, enrolled during active disease. The CDR3 runs from the conserved cysteine through the conserved F or W. The D gene is left open where the match is weak. Not all rows give a size; the values are once, few, many and, for expanded clones, a class.

CDR3 DNA,CDR3 protein,clone size,J gene,D gene,V gene
TGTGCCAGCTCACCCCCGGGGGTGGCACCCCTCCACTTT,CASSPPGVAPLHF,once,TRBJ1-6,.,TRBV18
TGTGCCAGTAGATCTCGACAGGGGCGAGAAAACACCATATATTTT,CASRSRQGRENTIYF,.,TRBJ1-3,TRBD1,TRBV19
TGTGCCAGCAATCCGGGACTCCGCACAGATACGCAGTATTTT,CASNPGLRTDTQYF,.,TRBJ2-3,.,TRBV6-5
TGTGCCAGCACCTACTACAATGAGCAGTTCTTC,CASTYYNEQFF,.,TRBJ2-1,.,TRBV2
TGTGCCATCACGGGACAGCTCACAGATACGCAGTATTTT,CAITGQLTDTQYF,.,TRBJ2-3,TRBD1,TRBV10-3
TGTGCCAGCTCACCTGGACAGATCGACTCTGGAAACACCATATATTTT,CASSPGQIDSGNTIYF,.,TRBJ1-3,.,TRBV18
TGTGCCAGCAGTACCAGGAGGGCGGGGAACACTGAAGCTTTCTTT,CASSTRRAGNTEAFF,.,TRBJ1-1,.,TRBV27
TGTGCTAGTGGTTTGGGGTTAGATCAGCCCCAGCATTTT,CASGLGLDQPQHF,.,TRBJ1-5,.,TRBV12-5
TGTGCCAGCTCGCCCGACAGGGACTATGGCTACACCTTC,CASSPDRDYGYTF,.,TRBJ1-2,TRBD1,TRBV18
TGTGCCAGCAGGTATATGAACACTGAAGCTTTCTTT,CASRYMNTEAFF,.,TRBJ1-1,.,TRBV12-3/TRBV12-4
TGTGCCAGCAGCCTCCTGGGAGGTGGGGCCGTTTACGAGCAGTACTTC,CASSLLGGGAVYEQYF,.,TRBJ2-7,.,TRBV14
TGTGCCACCAGCAGAGAAGAGGGGGTCTTTGGATTTTATGGCTACACCTTC,CATSREEGVFGFYGYTF,.,TRBJ1-2,.,TRBV15
TGTGCCAGCAGTATCCTAAGTGGACAGGACACTGAAGCTTTCTTT,CASSILSGQDTEAFF,.,TRBJ1-1,TRBD1,TRBV28
TGTGCCAGCAGTTTATACAGGGATGTTCGTTCTGGAAACACCATATATTTT,CASSLYRDVRSGNTIYF,.,TRBJ1-3,.,TRBV28
TGTGCCAGCAGCCCCCTAGGGGGCACTGAAGCTTTCTTT,CASSPLGGTEAFF,.,TRBJ1-1,.,TRBV3-1/TRBV3-2
TGTGCCGCCCGGACAGGTACAACTGAAGCTTTCTTT,CAARTGTTEAFF,few,TRBJ1-1,TRBD1,TRBV19
TGTGCCAGCAGCCTCCCAGGTGCAGCGGGAGAGACCCAGTACTTC,CASSLPGAAGETQYF,.,TRBJ2-5,.,TRBV3-1/TRBV3-2
TGTGCCAGCAGCTTTGAAGGGGGCCCAGATACGCAGTATTTT,CASSFEGGPDTQYF,.,TRBJ2-3,TRBD1,TRBV7-3
TGTGCCAGCAGCGTGTCAACAGGAATAGCAACTAATGAAAAACTGTTTTTT,CASSVSTGIATNEKLFF,.,TRBJ1-4,.,TRBV9
TGTGCCAGCAGTGAAATGTTCTCCGGGGGCTACACCTTC,CASSEMFSGGYTF,.,TRBJ1-2,.,TRBV6-1
TGTGCCAGCAGTTACTCGACAGGGGGAAACACCATATATTTT,CASSYSTGGNTIYF,once,TRBJ1-3,TRBD1,TRBV6-5
TGCGCCAGCAGCCAAGAATTGGGACAGACGAACACTGAAGCTTTCTTT,CASSQELGQTNTEAFF,.,TRBJ1-1,TRBD1,TRBV4-1
TGCGCCAGCAGCACCCAAGGGGCCCCCTACGAGCAGTACTTC,CASSTQGAPYEQYF,.,TRBJ2-7,.,TRBV5-1
TGTGCCAGCAGCCCATCCCCGAGAACCGGCGGCACTGAAGCTTTCTTT,CASSPSPRTGGTEAFF,.,TRBJ1-1,.,TRBV5-5
TGTGCCAGCAGCCCCGCCACGGGGGTCCCGAATTCACCCCTCCACTTT,CASSPATGVPNSPLHF,.,TRBJ1-6,.,TRBV5-6
TGTGCCAGCAGCTTAGACGGGAACCTGGGGAATGAGCAGTTCTTC,CASSLDGNLGNEQFF,.,TRBJ2-1,.,TRBV11-2
TGTGCCAGCAGCTTAGAGGGGGGGAGGGACGAGCAGTACTTC,CASSLEGGRDEQYF,.,TRBJ2-7,.,TRBV7-2
TGTGCCAGTAGTATAGGGTTTTTGTGGGCTCCGAACACTGAAGCTTTCTTT,CASSIGFLWAPNTEAFF,once,TRBJ1-1,.,TRBV19
TGTGCCTGGAGTAGGGAGAGGGAAGCTTTCTTT,CAWSREREAFF,.,TRBJ1-1,.,TRBV30
TGCGCCAGCAGCTTGGGACAGCTCGGCTCTGGGGCCAACGTCCTGACTTTC,CASSLGQLGSGANVLTF,.,TRBJ2-6,.,TRBV5-1
TGTGCCAGCTCACAAGGGGTTTCCTCTGGAAACACCATATATTTT,CASSQGVSSGNTIYF,once,TRBJ1-3,.,TRBV18
TGTGCCAGCAGTTACGAGGCAGGGGAAAAACTGTTTTTT,CASSYEAGEKLFF,.,TRBJ1-4,.,TRBV6-5
TGTGCCAGTAGTGCGCGGGACAGGCGGGTAGCTTTCTTT,CASSARDRRVAFF,.,TRBJ1-1,TRBD1,TRBV19
TGTGCCAGCAGCCAGGGCGGCCTGGGGACCGGGGAGCTGTTTTTT,CASSQGGLGTGELFF,.,TRBJ2-2,.,TRBV7-2
TGTGCCAGCAGCTTCAGGACTAGCGCTGATACGCAGTATTTT,CASSFRTSADTQYF,.,TRBJ2-3,TRBD2,TRBV5-5
TGTGCCAGCAGCCCGGACAGGGGGTCTGATGGCTACACCTTC,CASSPDRGSDGYTF,once,TRBJ1-2,TRBD1,TRBV11-2
TGTGCCAGCAGCATCCGGACAGGGGTTTATAATTCACCCCTCCACTTT,CASSIRTGVYNSPLHF,.,TRBJ1-6,TRBD1,TRBV5-6
TGTGCCTGGAGTGTAGGCCCCGGGACAGGGCCCGGCGAGCAGTACTTC,CAWSVGPGTGPGEQYF,once,TRBJ2-7,TRBD1,TRBV30
TGTGCCAGTTCTGGGGACAGGGTCTTCGCACCCGAAGCTTTCTTT,CASSGDRVFAPEAFF,.,TRBJ1-1,TRBD1,TRBV6-6
TGCGCCAGCAGTGGACTAGCGGGGACCCCAGATACGCAGTATTTT,CASSGLAGTPDTQYF,.,TRBJ2-3,TRBD2,TRBV5-1
TGCGCCAGCAGCCCGCCCGGGGTAGCGGGCGGGAATGAGCAGTTCTTC,CASSPPGVAGGNEQFF,.,TRBJ2-1,TRBD2,TRBV4-1
TGTGCCAGTAGTATAGGGAGGGACCCTAGCAATCAGCCCCAGCATTTT,CASSIGRDPSNQPQHF,.,TRBJ1-5,.,TRBV19
TGTGCCAGCAGCCCCGCACATGAGGCTGGAAACACCATATATTTT,CASSPAHEAGNTIYF,once,TRBJ1-3,.,TRBV7-3
TGTGCCAGCACTTCTCCAGGGAACGCTGAAGCTTTCTTT,CASTSPGNAEAFF,.,TRBJ1-1,.,TRBV12-3/TRBV12-4
TGCGCCAGCAGCCATGACAGGGGGCTCGAGCAGTACTTC,CASSHDRGLEQYF,.,TRBJ2-7,TRBD1,TRBV5-1
TGTGCCAGCTCATCGGACAGGGGGAACACTGAAGCTTTCTTT,CASSSDRGNTEAFF,.,TRBJ1-1,TRBD1,TRBV18
TGTGCCAGTAGTCGACAGGGGATAGCTGGGGCCAACGTCCTGACTTTC,CASSRQGIAGANVLTF,.,TRBJ2-6,TRBD1,TRBV19
TGTGCCAGCAGAAAGACAGGGTTGAACACTGAAGCTTTCTTT,CASRKTGLNTEAFF,once,TRBJ1-1,TRBD1,TRBV6-5
TGTGCCAGCAGCCAAGGGGAAGACAGGGCTGGCTACGAGCAGTACTTC,CASSQGEDRAGYEQYF,once,TRBJ2-7,TRBD1,TRBV14
TGTGCCAGTAGTACCAGGGCCGTCCTCTCTGGAAACACCATATATTTT,CASSTRAVLSGNTIYF,.,TRBJ1-3,.,TRBV19
TGTGCCAGCACCGGGGGACTAGCGGGAGATACGCAGTATTTT,CASTGGLAGDTQYF,.,TRBJ2-3,TRBD2,TRBV2